A single sample is the source of the 2 T cell receptor beta chains below, sequenced in a study of blood T cell repertoires in COVID-19. Profiled with immunoSEQ multiplex PCR; TCRdb holds only in-frame clones, not every one. Here the sample spans around 46,000 clones, 77% being singletons. The material sequenced was peripheral blood. These receptor sequences come from a human donor with active or convalescent COVID-19. The donor label of this sample is uncertain.

This clone was counted between two and nine times. The rearrangement joins TRBV6-5 to TRBJ2-1; maybe TRBD2 (6 bases). CDR1 is MNHEY and CDR2 is SVGAGI in the germline V gene. V was clipped by 6 bases and J by 2 bases, with 11 bases between them. This CDR3 region has 14 residues. CDR3 bases: TGTGCCAGCAGGGATAGCGGACCCTACAATGAGCAGTTCTTC. Protein: CASRDSGPYNEQFF.

The rearrangement links TRBV5-1 to TRBJ1-6, with TRBD1 identical over 9 bases. The J segment lost 9 bases and the V segment lost 4 bases, leaving 8 bases of the junction unmatched. CDR3 size: 15 residues. The germline V gene has CDR1 SGHRS and CDR2 YFSETQ. CDR3: CASSTGTGRLSPLHF. DNA for the CDR3: TGCGCCAGCAGCACCGGGACAGGGAGGCTTTCACCCCTCCACTTT.